Listed below are T cell receptor beta chains from one sample, sequenced in a study of T cell repertoires in cytomegalovirus infection. TCRdb re-derived calls from the reads in MiXCR, one entry per CDR3 protein. The sample records some 350,000 distinct CDR3 sequences, 15% to 20% being singletons. Sequencing was performed on PBMCs. These receptors were taken from a human donor in good health (CMV status not recorded). Some clones in this sample may be carry-over from other donors' samples. The conserved cysteine and the conserved F or W are not part of the CDR3 here. Expanded clones get a size class; other rows say once, few or many, or leave the size out.

v_gene	abundance	j_gene	CDR3aa
TRBV7-2	many	TRBJ1-2	ASSLRQGGGYT
TRBV18	few	TRBJ1-1	ASSGNVNTEAF
TRBV10-3	few	TRBJ2-7	AIKGESYEQY
TRBV5-5	few	TRBJ2-3	ASSLGSGVNTDTQY
TRBV20-1	.	TRBJ1-4	SATARGGDEKLF
TRBV6-1	many	TRBJ1-6	ASSGGWGAYSPLH
TRBV7-9	.	TRBJ1-4	ASSMGQSNGANEKLF
TRBV2	few	TRBJ1-3	ASSATLSGNTIY
TRBV7-2	many	TRBJ1-1	ASSRDGAVTEAF
TRBV6-4	many	TRBJ2-3	ASSDSTSGITDTQY
TRBV7-9	many	TRBJ2-7	ASSTPREGAYEQY
TRBV7-2	many	TRBJ2-2	ASSWTTPGELF
TRBV20-1	few	TRBJ2-3	SANPSGTYTQY
TRBV11-2	few	TRBJ2-1	ASSLERKQF
TRBV28	.	TRBJ1-1	ASTPPGMNTEAF
TRBV7-9	many	TRBJ2-1	ASSLRQRFNEQF
TRBV7-6	many	TRBJ2-3	ASSRGVTDTQY
TRBV4-2	.	TRBJ2-7	ASSRRGQVDEQY
TRBV20-1	.	TRBJ2-1	SARDPSPGSYNEQF
TRBV20-1	.	TRBJ1-6	SASSDRTNSPLH
TRBV20-1	.	TRBJ2-7	SAGEGTSGAYEQY
TRBV6-2/TRBV6-3	many	TRBJ1-5	ASSPGDAGNQPQH
TRBV7-2	many	TRBJ2-7	ASSLLAGFRYEQY
TRBV20-1	.	TRBJ2-7	SARDWAGGVAYEQY
TRBV20-1	.	TRBJ2-7	SVGSGGARSYEQY
TRBV2	.	TRBJ2-5	ASTQGRFSETQY
TRBV7-8	many	TRBJ2-7	ASTGKTGFSHEQY